This section outlines one TCR beta chain sequence together with its context. The data belong to a study of shared clonotypes between healthy human individuals. TCRdb's table, derived via immunoSEQ multiplex PCR, lists solely in-frame clones and lacks some. The sample yields about 2.2 million clones, around 93% seen once. V lost 1 base and J 4 bases, leaving 13 bases between the germline ends. The CDR3 has 15 amino acids. CDR1 is SEHNR and CDR2 is FQNEAQ in the germline V gene (reference sequence). The naive CD8 fraction comprised CD45RO-negative cells positively selected for CCR7 and excluded terminally differentiated effector memory CD45RA+ cells.

The chain joins TRBV7-9 to TRBJ1-2, with a tentative D call TRBD1 (6 bases). The clonotype comes from a young man in good health. Some clones in this sample may be carry-over from other donors' samples. Material for sequencing was naive CD8+ T cells from PBMCs. CDR3 region: CASSLVAQGSYGYTF. CDR3 coding DNA: TGTGCCAGCAGCTTAGTGGCCCAGGGGAGCTATGGCTACACCTTC. Looking up the rest from reference TRBV7-9 and TRBJ1-2 gives the full variable domain: DTGVSQNPRHKITKRGQNVTFRCDPISEHNRLYWYRQTLGQGPEFLTYFQNEAQLEKSRLLSDRFSAERPKGSFSTLEIQRTEQGDSAMYLCASSLVAQGSYGYTFGSGTRLTVV.